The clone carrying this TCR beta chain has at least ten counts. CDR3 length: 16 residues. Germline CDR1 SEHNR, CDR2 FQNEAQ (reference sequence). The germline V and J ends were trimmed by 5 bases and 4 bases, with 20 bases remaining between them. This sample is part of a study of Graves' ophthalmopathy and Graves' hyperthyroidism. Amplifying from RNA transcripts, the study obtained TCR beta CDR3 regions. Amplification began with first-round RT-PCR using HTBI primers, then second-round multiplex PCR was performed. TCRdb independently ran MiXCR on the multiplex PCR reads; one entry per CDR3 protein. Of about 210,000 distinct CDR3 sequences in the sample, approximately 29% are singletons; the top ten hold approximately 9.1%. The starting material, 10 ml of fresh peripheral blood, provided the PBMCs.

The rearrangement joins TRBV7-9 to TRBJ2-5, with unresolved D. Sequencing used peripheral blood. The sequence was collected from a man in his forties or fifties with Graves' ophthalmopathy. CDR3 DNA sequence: TGTGCCAGCAGCCCCGACCCAAGAAGAAAGGCAGAGACCCAGTACTTC. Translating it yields CASSPDPRRKAETQYF.